These 20 T cell receptor beta chains came from one sample sequenced in a study of shared clonotypes between healthy human individuals. Some clones are missing from TCRdb's copy, which holds only in-frame ones; the method was immunoSEQ multiplex PCR. The sample records about 380,000 clones, 90% to 97% being singletons. The specimen was memory CD8+ T cells sorted from blood. Subset indicated: CD45RO+ cells pooled with CCR7-negative TemRA cells. All receptors derive from a man aged 25 to 45 in good health.

This chain joins TRBV6-1 and TRBJ1-4; perhaps TRBD1 as D (6 bases). CDR1 is MNHNS and CDR2 is SASEGT in the germline V gene. CDR3 length: 15 amino acids. V gave up 8 bases and J gave up 0 bases, with 13 bases separating them. CDR3 sequence (DNA): TGTGCCAGCGCCAGGGGATGGGCAACTAATGAAAAACTGTTTTTT. Its protein is CASARGWATNEKLFF.

In regard to this clone: The same CDR3 can be traced to other DNA sequences in this sample. The CDR3 is CASSYGTSGSYEQYF. CDR3 nucleotides: TGTGCCAGCAGTTATGGGACTAGCGGGAGTTACGAGCAGTACTTC. The gene calls are TRBV6-5 and TRBJ2-7; 14 positions match TRBD2. The junction had 2 bases not matched to a gene; V was cut back by 3 bases and J by 4 bases. CDR3 length equals 15 residues. CDR1 MNHEY and CDR2 SVGAGI come from the germline V gene.

This clone was seen once. V and J are TRBV13 and TRBJ2-7; either TRBD1 or TRBD2 may supply D (5 bases each). The V gene's germline CDR1 is PRHDT and CDR2 FYEKMQ (reference sequence). Trimming pared 5 bases from V and 5 bases from J, leaving 10 bases between. CDR3 size: 12 residues. CDR3 coding DNA: TGTGCCAGCAGCCCCATGGGGGACGAGCAGTACTTC. It codes for CASSPMGDEQYF. Full variable domain (rest looked up from reference TRBV13 and TRBJ2-7): AAGVIQSPRHLIKEKRETATLKCYPIPRHDTVYWYQQGPGQDPQFLISFYEKMQSDKGSIPDRFSAQQFSDYHSELNMSSLELGDSALYFCASSPMGDEQYFGPGTRLTVT.

The V and J genes are TRBV7-9 and TRBJ2-3, with D possibly TRBD2 on 6 matching bases. CDR3 length: 13 residues. Germline assignment: CDR1 SEHNR and CDR2 FQNEAQ (reference sequence). V lost 11 bases to trimming and J lost 0 bases, with 12 bases between them. CDR3 in DNA: TGTGCCTCGTTAGCGGCTAGCACAGATACGCAGTATTTT. Translating gives CASLAASTDTQYF.

On this clone itself: The sample has other DNA sequences that encode this CDR3 too. The chain carries TRBV5-1 and TRBJ2-2, with D possibly TRBD2 on 6 matching bases. Trimming removed 0 bases at V and 2 bases at J, with 11 bases between. CDR3 size: 16 residues. The germline CDR1 and CDR2 sequences are SGHRS and YFSETQ. In DNA, the CDR3 is TGCGCCAGCAGCTTGGAAGGCGGGACCAACACCGGGGAGCTGTTTTTT. Translated, it gives CASSLEGGTNTGELFF. Variable domain in full (rest from reference TRBV5-1 and TRBJ2-2): KAGVTQTPRYLIKTRGQQVTLSCSPISGHRSVSWYQQTPGQGLQFLFEYFSETQRNKGNFPGRFSGRQFSNSRSEMNVSTLELGDSALYLCASSLEGGTNTGELFFGEGSRLTVL.

The V gene is TRBV7-2, the J gene TRBJ2-1; 8 bases map to TRBD2. This CDR3 spans 14 amino acids. Germline CDR1 SGHTA, CDR2 FQGNSA. With V trimmed by 5 bases and J by 10 bases, 10 bases remained unmatched. DNA for the CDR3: TGTGCCAGCAGCCCTACTGGAGGCGGGAGGGAGCAGTTCTTC. It translates to CASSPTGGGREQFF.

The chain carries TRBV28 and TRBJ2-4; a weak D match, TRBD2 (7 bases). Deletions cut 2 bases from V and 11 bases from J, with 16 bases between. The CDR3 runs to 14 residues. CDR1 is MDHEN and CDR2 is SYDVKM in the germline V gene. This CDR3 reads CASSLPPGAGVQYF. As DNA, the CDR3 is TGTGCCAGCAGTTTACCCCCAGGGGCGGGGGTTCAGTACTTC.

As to this clone: This specimen includes other DNA sequences encoding the same CDR3. The V call is TRBV28, the J call TRBJ2-7; weak D call: TRBD1 (6 bases). V dropped 2 bases and J dropped 0 bases, with 11 bases sitting between them. CDR1 MDHEN and CDR2 SYDVKM come from the germline V gene. This CDR3 has 15 residues. The CDR3 sequence: CASSLGSTGSYEQYF. CDR3 nucleotides: TGTGCCAGCAGTTTAGGCTCGACAGGCTCCTACGAGCAGTACTTC. The complete variable domain, with remaining parts taken from reference TRBV28 and TRBJ2-7, reads DVKVTQSSRYLVKRTGEKVFLECVQDMDHENMFWYRQDPGLGLRLIYFSYDVKMKEKGDIPEGYSVSREKKERFSLILESASTNQTSMYLCASSLGSTGSYEQYFGPGTRLTVT.

V usage is TRBV6-6 and J usage is TRBJ2-7; 8 bases map to TRBD2. CDR1 and CDR2 from the germline V gene are MNHNY and SVGAGI (reference sequence). The V gene end was trimmed by 8 bases and the J gene end by 1 base; junction bases not matched to a gene: 10. CDR3 size: 15 residues. CDR3 nucleotides: TGTGCCAGCCAACGTTGGGGACTAGTTTCCTACGAGCAGTACTTC. The encoded protein is CASQRWGLVSYEQYF.

The J gene is TRBJ1-1, the V gene TRBV7-9, with 10 positions matching TRBD1. This CDR3 has 18 residues. Germline values: CDR1 SEHNR, CDR2 FQNEAQ (reference sequence). The junction had 17 bases not matched to a gene; V was cut back by 8 bases and J by 2 bases. Here the CDR3 DNA reads TGTGCCAGCTCGCCACGTATCAGCGGGACAGGGGACAACACTGAAGCTTTCTTT. It is translated as CASSPRISGTGDNTEAFF.

CDR3 DNA: TGTGCCAGCAGTTTAGAACCCGTCATACGGGATACGCAGTATTTT. Amino acid sequence: CASSLEPVIRDTQYF. The chain uses TRBV27 and TRBJ2-3; no clear D. CDR3 length: 15 residues. Trimming stripped 2 bases from V and 6 bases from J, with 15 bases between. The germline CDR1 and CDR2 sequences are MNHEY and SMNVEV (reference sequence).

V usage is TRBV5-6 and J usage is TRBJ2-3, with a possible D match to TRBD2 (5 bases). This CDR3 region has 16 residues. V dropped 1 base and J dropped 1 base, with 13 bases sitting between them. Germline V gene sequence: CDR1 SGHDT, CDR2 YYEEEE. This CDR3 is CASSLYSTRRTDTQYF. The CDR3 DNA follows: TGTGCCAGCAGCTTGTACAGCACTAGGCGCACAGATACGCAGTATTTT.

The chain has TRBV10-1 and TRBJ2-7; TRBD1 is a possible D gene (5 bases). This CDR3 region has 12 residues. V lost 3 bases to trimming and J lost 2 bases, with 5 bases between them. Germline V gives CDR1 WNHNN, CDR2 SYGVQD (reference sequence). DNA for the CDR3: TGCGCCAGCAGTGACAGGGCCTACGAGCAGTACTTC. This sequence encodes CASSDRAYEQYF.

The chain carries TRBV6-1 and TRBJ2-2; D might be TRBD1 (5 bases). The CDR3 runs 13 residues. In germline, CDR1 is MNHNS, CDR2 SASEGT. V lost 7 bases, J lost 2 bases, and 8 bases lay in between. The CDR3 sequence is CASTRTNTGELFF. In nucleotides, the CDR3 is TGTGCCAGCACTCGGACAAACACCGGGGAGCTGTTTTTT.

The rearrangement joins TRBV5-5 to TRBJ1-1, with D possibly matching TRBD1 (5 bases). The V gene's germline CDR1 is SGHKS and CDR2 YYEKEE (reference sequence). V lost 0 bases and J 1 base, leaving 13 bases between the germline ends. The CDR3 contains 16 residues. This chain's CDR3 is CASSLDDSRPNTEAFF. The CDR3 coding sequence is TGTGCCAGCAGCTTGGACGACAGTCGACCGAACACTGAAGCTTTCTTT.

The chain combines TRBV21-1 with TRBJ2-4; the table's D gene call, TRBD2, was not cross checked with the DNA. TRBV21-1 is classified as a pseudogene. The CDR3 loop spans 15 amino acids. The CDR3 sequence: CASSKCTSGKNIQYF. The CDR3 DNA reads as TGTGCCAGCAGCAAATGTACTAGCGGCAAAAACATTCAGTACTTC.

Remarks on this clone: This sample includes further DNA sequences coding for the same CDR3. The J gene is TRBJ2-2, the V gene TRBV10-3, with 7 bases that match TRBD2. CDR1 ENHRY and CDR2 SYGVKD come from the germline V gene. This CDR3 has 14 amino acids. V lost 3 bases, J lost 5 bases, and 3 bases stayed unmatched. CDR3 residues: CAISEREGTGELFF. Written as DNA, the CDR3 is TGTGCCATCAGTGAAAGGGAGGGAACCGGGGAGCTGTTTTTT.

The chain employs TRBV13 and TRBJ2-2; D perhaps matches TRBD2 (5 bases). From germline, CDR1 is PRHDT and CDR2 FYEKMQ (reference sequence). V was trimmed by 3 bases and J by 1 base, leaving 6 bases between them. This CDR3 is 14 amino acids long. The CDR3: CASSFRENTGELFF. CDR3 sequence (DNA): TGTGCCAGCAGCTTCCGGGAGAACACCGGGGAGCTGTTTTTT.

The V and J genes are TRBV30 and TRBJ2-3, with 8 bases that match TRBD2. The CDR3 length is 15 residues. In germline, CDR1 is GTSNPN, CDR2 SVGIG (reference sequence). Germline trimming cut 5 bases from V and 9 bases from J; bases unmatched to any gene: 16. The chain's CDR3 is CAWGDGRARAGTQYF. CDR3 coding DNA: TGTGCCTGGGGTGACGGGAGGGCCAGAGCTGGGACGCAGTATTTT.

This clone has a handful of counts. CDR3 nucleotide sequence: TGCGCCAGCAGCTTGGGACAAAATCAGCCCCAGCATTTT. Translating gives CASSLGQNQPQHF. The chain combines TRBV5-1 with TRBJ1-5; D gene unclear. The V end lost 0 bases, the J end lost 4 bases, and 5 bases lay between the germline ends. The CDR3 sequence is 13 residues long. Germline CDR1 reads SGHRS; CDR2 reads YFSETQ.